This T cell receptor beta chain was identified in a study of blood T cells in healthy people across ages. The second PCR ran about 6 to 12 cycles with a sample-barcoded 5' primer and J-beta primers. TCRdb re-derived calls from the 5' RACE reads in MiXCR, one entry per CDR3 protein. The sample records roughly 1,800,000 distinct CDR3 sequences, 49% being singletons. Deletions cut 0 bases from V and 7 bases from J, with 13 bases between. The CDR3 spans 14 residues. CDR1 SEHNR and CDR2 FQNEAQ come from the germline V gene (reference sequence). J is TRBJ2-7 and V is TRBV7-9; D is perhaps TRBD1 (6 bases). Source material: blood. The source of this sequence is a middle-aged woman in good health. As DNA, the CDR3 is TGTGCCAGCAGCTTAGCCCAACAGGGAAGGGAGCAGTACTTC. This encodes CASSLAQQGREQYF.